The T cell receptor beta chain described here comes from a study of human T cells and chemical hapten exposure. Study details: The patients were mostly female; they had alopecia areata, totalis or universalis. Study results and caveats: There were significantly more large CDR3 similarity clusters among expanded TCRs than among controls.

Time point meaning: patch test 1, 2 weeks after DPC sensitization. This sample's treatment: therapeutic diphenylcyclopropenone sensitization with weekly scalp DPC. Blood draws came before every patch-test application. Alopecia patients deemed DPC-suitable, aged 18 to 70, excluding pregnancy. Each CDR3 protein is one row after TCRdb ran MiXCR on the RACE reads. The sample holds about 120,000 distinct CDR3 sequences, roughly an eighth seen once. Trimming cost V 4 bases and J 8 bases, with 11 bases left between them. The CDR3 has 12 residues. Germline V CDR1 and CDR2: MDHEN, SYDVKM. In this sample, this clonotype turned up a few times. The antigen remains unidentified.

The chain carries TRBV28 and TRBJ1-1; TRBD1 might be the D (6 bases). The sample here was whole blood, taken in connection with sensitization to the hapten diphenylcyclopropenone (DPC). This TCR derives from a woman in her 50s with alopecia areata. Some clones in this sample may be carry-over from other donors' samples. The CDR3 loop reads CASSSYRDEAFF. As DNA, the CDR3 is TGTGCCAGCAGTTCCTACAGGGACGAAGCTTTCTTT. Complete variable domain (other parts from reference TRBV28 and TRBJ1-1): DVKVTQSSRYLVKRTGEKVFLECVQDMDHENMFWYRQDPGLGLRLIYFSYDVKMKEKGDIPEGYSVSREKKERFSLILESASTNQTSMYLCASSSYRDEAFFGQGTRLTVV.